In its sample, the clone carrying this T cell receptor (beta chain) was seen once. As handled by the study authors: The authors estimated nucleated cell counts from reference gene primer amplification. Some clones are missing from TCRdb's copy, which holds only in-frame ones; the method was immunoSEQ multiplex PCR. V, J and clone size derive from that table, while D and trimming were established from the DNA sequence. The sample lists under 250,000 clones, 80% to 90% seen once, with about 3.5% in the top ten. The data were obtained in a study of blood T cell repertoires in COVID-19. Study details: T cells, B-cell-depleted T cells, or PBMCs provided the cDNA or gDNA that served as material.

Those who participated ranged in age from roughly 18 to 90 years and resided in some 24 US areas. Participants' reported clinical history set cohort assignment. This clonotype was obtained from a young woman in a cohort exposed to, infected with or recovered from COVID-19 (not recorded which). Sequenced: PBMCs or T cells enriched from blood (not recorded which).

CDR3 sequence: CASSFRWTSGMGDEQYF. DNA for the CDR3: TGTGCCAGCAGCTTTCGTTGGACTAGCGGGATGGGCGACGAGCAGTACTTC. This chain connects TRBV11-3 to TRBJ2-7; 12 nucleotides line up with TRBD2. The V segment lost 3 bases and the J segment 5 bases; nucleotides outside the gene matches: 11. This CDR3 has 17 amino acids. CDR1 is SGHNT and CDR2 is YENEEA in the germline V gene.